This T cell receptor (beta chain) was sequenced during a study of human T cells and chemical hapten exposure. On the study more broadly: For the roughly 23-week duration of the study, patients were given weekly doses of diphenylcyclopropenone on the scalp.

TCRdb re-called the RACE reads through MiXCR, storing one row per CDR3 protein. The sample has under 130,000 distinct CDR3 sequences, around 10% seen once. Time point denoted: patch test 1, 2 weeks after DPC sensitization. As for treatment: therapeutic diphenylcyclopropenone sensitization with weekly scalp DPC. As regards this clonotype: What it binds is not known.

Points from the study as a whole: TCRs exceeding a frequency of 1 in 1000 stayed unchanged under DPC sensitization.

The starting material was whole blood, obtained in connection with sensitization to the hapten diphenylcyclopropenone (DPC). The source of this sequence is a woman aged 35 to 49 with alopecia areata. Some clones in this sample may be carry-over from other donors' samples.

As DNA, the CDR3 is TGTGCCATCAGCTCCGGGACAGGGGGCAATGAGCAGTTCTTC. This codes for CAISSGTGGNEQFF. V and J are TRBV10-3 and TRBJ2-1, with 11 bases lining up with TRBD1. V trimming: 6 bases; J trimming: 6 bases; junction bases outside the gene matches: 4. This CDR3 has 14 amino acids. Germline V CDR1 and CDR2: ENHRY, SYGVKD.